This TCR beta chain is from a study of preoperative IRX-2 immunotherapy in early breast cancer. Sequencing was performed with immunoSEQ multiplex PCR; in TCRdb, only in-frame clones are kept and a portion is missing. The sample contains roughly 5,500 clones, roughly two thirds of which appear only once. Treatment reported: preoperative locoregional IRX-2 cytokine immunotherapy. The germline V gene encodes CDR1 SGHDN and CDR2 FVKESK. The J segment lost 5 bases and the V segment lost 0 bases, leaving 7 bases of the junction unmatched. The CDR3 consists of 16 residues. This chain links TRBV14 with TRBJ2-1; the match to TRBD2 covers 7 bases. Sequenced material: tumor tissue, taken before IRX-2 immunotherapy. The clonotype originates from a human donor with breast cancer. The CDR3 loop is CASSQDRGGQHNEQFF. CDR3 nucleotides: TGTGCCAGCAGCCAAGATCGGGGAGGGCAACACAATGAGCAGTTCTTC.